These 10 T cell receptor beta chains were all obtained from the same sample, sequenced in a study of shared clonotypes between healthy human individuals. Assay used: immunoSEQ multiplex PCR; TCRdb lists only in-frame clones, some missing. The table lists over 850,000 clones, 75% to 85% of them singletons. Sequences were obtained from memory CD4+ T cells from PBMCs. The subset here: CD45RA-negative fraction. These receptors originate from a man younger than 35 in good health. Some clones in this sample may be carry-over from other donors' samples.

The chain employs TRBV4-1 and TRBJ2-5, with TRBD2 matching over 13 bases. The germline gives CDR1 MGHRA, CDR2 YSYEKL. This CDR3 has 16 residues. J gave up 5 bases and V 4 bases, and 7 bases lay outside the gene matches. CDR3 bases: TGCGCCAGCAGCCGAGAGGGGACTAGCGGGACGGAGACCCAGTACTTC. Amino acids: CASSREGTSGTETQYF.

Of note for this clone: Distinct nucleotide sequences in the sample also encode this CDR3. The rearrangement links TRBV18 to TRBJ2-6, with D uncertain. This CDR3 comprises 15 residues. The V gene lost 3 bases and the J gene lost 0 bases, with 6 bases spanning the gap. Germline V CDR1 and CDR2: KGHSH, LQKENI. The CDR3 coding sequence is TGTGCCAGCTCACCTGGTCGCTCTGGGGCCAACGTCCTGACTTTC. Amino acid sequence: CASSPGRSGANVLTF.

The genes are TRBV19 and TRBJ2-7; no reliable D call. This CDR3 region has 14 residues. V was shortened by 3 bases and J by 2 bases, with 11 bases between the two germline ends. Germline CDR1 and CDR2: LNHDA and SQIVND (reference sequence). CDR3 nucleotides: TGTGCCAGTAGTATCCAGGCAGGCCCCTACGAGCAGTACTTC. The encoded protein is CASSIQAGPYEQYF.

The chain combines TRBV14 with TRBJ1-1; D is perhaps TRBD1 (6 bases). CDR3 length: 18 residues. With 0 bases removed from V and 4 bases from J, the gap between germline ends came to 21 bases. Germline V CDR1 and CDR2: SGHDN, FVKESK. The CDR3 bases are TGTGCCAGCAGCCAAGAGGCCAGGGGAACTGGATATCTCACTGAAGCTTTCTTT. It yields the protein CASSQEARGTGYLTEAFF.

V is TRBV29-1 and J is TRBJ2-7; 7 bases fit TRBD1. CDR3 length equals 15 residues. The V gene end was trimmed by 0 bases and the J gene end by 3 bases; junction bases not matched to a gene: 8. The germline gives CDR1 SQVTM, CDR2 ANQGSEA. CDR3 residues: CSVEDPGTEYYEQYF. Written as DNA, the CDR3 is TGCAGCGTTGAAGATCCCGGGACAGAATACTACGAGCAGTACTTC.

The rearrangement joins TRBV30 to TRBJ1-3, with D possibly being TRBD1 (6 bases). Trimming pared 0 bases from V and 2 bases from J, leaving 8 bases between. Germline loops: CDR1 GTSNPN, CDR2 SVGIG (reference sequence). The CDR3 spans 14 residues. The CDR3 nucleotides read TGTGCCTGGAGTGTAGGGGGACCTGGAAACACCATATATTTT. Its translation: CAWSVGGPGNTIYF.

The J gene is TRBJ1-5, the V gene TRBV2; 8 bases match TRBD1. The germline CDR1 and CDR2 sequences are SNHLY and FYNNEI. The junction had 9 bases not matched to a gene; V was cut back by 8 bases and J by 0 bases. The CDR3 runs 16 residues. In nucleotides, the CDR3 is TGTGCCAGCCGAGACAGGGGAGTCTATAGCAATCAGCCCCAGCATTTT. Translated: CASRDRGVYSNQPQHF.

This clone was detected once. The chain carries TRBV2 and TRBJ2-5; the match to TRBD1 covers 9 bases. Germline CDR1 reads SNHLY; CDR2 reads FYNNEI. This CDR3 has 16 amino acids. After removal of 7 bases from V and 3 bases from J, the junction contained 12 bases not matched to a gene. This chain's CDR3 is CASTPRRGQGKETQYF. CDR3 DNA: TGTGCCAGCACTCCCCGAAGGGGACAGGGCAAAGAGACCCAGTACTTC.

This clone appeared once. The V and J genes are TRBV14 and TRBJ1-2; possibly TRBD1 for D (6 bases). Germline V gene sequence: CDR1 SGHDN, CDR2 FVKESK. V lost 0 bases and J 3 bases, leaving 17 bases between the germline ends. The CDR3 loop spans 17 amino acids. CDR3 residues: CASSQDPQPYRDYGYTF. The CDR3 nucleotides read TGTGCCAGCAGCCAAGATCCCCAACCGTACAGGGACTATGGCTACACCTTC. Using reference TRBV14 and TRBJ1-2 for the parts outside the CDR3, the full variable domain is EAGVTQFPSHSVIEKGQTVTLRCDPISGHDNLYWYRRVMGKEIKFLLHFVKESKQDESGMPNNRFLAERTGGTYSTLKVQPAELEDSGVYFCASSQDPQPYRDYGYTFGSGTRLTVV.

The J gene is TRBJ2-7, the V gene TRBV6-5, with TRBD2 as a possible D gene (6 bases). Per the germline V gene, CDR1 is MNHEY and CDR2 is SVGAGI. V was trimmed by 6 bases and J by 12 bases, leaving 27 bases between them. The CDR3 is 15 residues long. The CDR3 is CASSPGAGGLQLLYF. The CDR3 coding sequence is TGTGCCAGCAGCCCAGGAGCGGGCGGGCTCCAGCTCCTGTACTTC.